This T cell receptor beta chain was captured in a study of control samples from healthy donors and cancer patients. With 1 base removed from V and 9 bases from J, the gap between germline ends came to 14 bases. CDR3 size: 14 residues. CDR1 is SGHRS, CDR2 YFSETQ, per germline. Data came from immunoSEQ multiplex PCR; TCRdb stores just in-frame clones and leaves some out. Of tens of thousands of clones in the sample, around 84% were seen once. This receptor was taken from a man between 65 and 85 years old with lung cancer. Sequencing was carried out using PBMCs. The chain couples TRBV5-1 to TRBJ2-4; a possible D gene is TRBD2 (5 bases). CDR3 in DNA: TGCGCCAGCAGCTTGCCGGGTTCTGAGGGCATTCAGTACTTC. Protein sequence: CASSLPGSEGIQYF.